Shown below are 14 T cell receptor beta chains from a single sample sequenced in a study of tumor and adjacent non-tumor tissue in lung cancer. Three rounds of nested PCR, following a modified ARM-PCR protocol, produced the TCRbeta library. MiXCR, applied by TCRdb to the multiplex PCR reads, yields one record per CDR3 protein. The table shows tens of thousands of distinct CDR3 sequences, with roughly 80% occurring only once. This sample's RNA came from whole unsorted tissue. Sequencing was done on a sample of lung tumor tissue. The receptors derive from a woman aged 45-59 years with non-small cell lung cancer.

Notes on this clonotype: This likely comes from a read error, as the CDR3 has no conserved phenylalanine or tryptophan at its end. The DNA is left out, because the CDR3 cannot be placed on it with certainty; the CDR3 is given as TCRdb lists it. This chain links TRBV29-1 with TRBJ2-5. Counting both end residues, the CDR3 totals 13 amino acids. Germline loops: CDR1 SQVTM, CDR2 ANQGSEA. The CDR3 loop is CSVEQQRQETHYL.

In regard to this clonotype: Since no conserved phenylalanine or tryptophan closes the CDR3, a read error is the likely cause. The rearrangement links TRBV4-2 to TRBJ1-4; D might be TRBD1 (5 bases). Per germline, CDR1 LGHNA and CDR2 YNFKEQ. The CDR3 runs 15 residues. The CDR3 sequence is CVSSQVQGAGEKLFY. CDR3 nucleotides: TGTGTCAGCAGCCAAGTCCAAGGGGCCGGGGAAAAACTGTTTTAT.

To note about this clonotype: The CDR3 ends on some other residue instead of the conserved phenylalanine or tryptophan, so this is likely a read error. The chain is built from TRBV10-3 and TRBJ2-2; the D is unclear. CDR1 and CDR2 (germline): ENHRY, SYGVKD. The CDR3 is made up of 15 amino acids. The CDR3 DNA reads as TGTGCCATCCAGGACCGGCGGACGAACACCTGGGAGCTGTTTTCT. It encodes CAIQDRRTNTWELFS.

The CDR3 coding sequence is TGCAGCATTAAAGCTGGCGGGAGGGCCAAGAATGAGCAGTTCTTC. It translates to CSIKAGGRAKNEQFF. The chain couples TRBV29-1 to TRBJ2-1; 9 nucleotides align to TRBD2. This CDR3 contains 15 residues. The V gene's germline CDR1 is SQVTM and CDR2 ANQGSEA. V lost 8 bases to trimming and J lost 7 bases; unmatched junction nucleotides: 15.

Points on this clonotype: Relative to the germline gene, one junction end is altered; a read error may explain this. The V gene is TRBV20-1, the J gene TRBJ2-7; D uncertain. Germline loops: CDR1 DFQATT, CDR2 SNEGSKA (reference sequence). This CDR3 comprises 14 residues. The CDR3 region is CSATRDSLQYEQYF. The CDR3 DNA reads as TGCAGTGCCACCAGAGACTCGCTGCAATACGAACAGTACTTC.

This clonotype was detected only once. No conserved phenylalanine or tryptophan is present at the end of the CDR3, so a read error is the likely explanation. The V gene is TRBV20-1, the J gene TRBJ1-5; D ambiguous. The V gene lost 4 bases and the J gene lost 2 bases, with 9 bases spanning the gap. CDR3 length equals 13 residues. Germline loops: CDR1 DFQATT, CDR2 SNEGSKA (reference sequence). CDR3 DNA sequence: TGCAGTGCTAATCCTGGGGGCAATCAGCCCCAGCATATT. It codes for CSANPGGNQPQHI.

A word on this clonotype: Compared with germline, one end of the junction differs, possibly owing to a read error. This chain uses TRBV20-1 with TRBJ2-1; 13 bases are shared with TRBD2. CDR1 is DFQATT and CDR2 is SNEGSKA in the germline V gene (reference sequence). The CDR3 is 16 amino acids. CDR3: CGATGLAGATYNEQFF. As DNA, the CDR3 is TGCGGTGCTACCGGACTAGCGGGAGCAACCTACAATGAGCAGTTCTTC.

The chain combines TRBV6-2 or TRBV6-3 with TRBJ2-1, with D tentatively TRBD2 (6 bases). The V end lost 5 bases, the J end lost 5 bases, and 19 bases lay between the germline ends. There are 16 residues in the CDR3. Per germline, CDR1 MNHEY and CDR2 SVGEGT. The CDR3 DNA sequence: TGTGCCAGCAGTGGTCTATGGACTATCCGGGACAATGAGCAGTTCTTC. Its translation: CASSGLWTIRDNEQFF.

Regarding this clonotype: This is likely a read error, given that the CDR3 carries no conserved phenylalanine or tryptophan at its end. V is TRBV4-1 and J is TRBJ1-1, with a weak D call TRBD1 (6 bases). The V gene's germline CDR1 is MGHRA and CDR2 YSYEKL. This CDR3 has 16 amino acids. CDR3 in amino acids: CASTQDLYRVGAEAFS. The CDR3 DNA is TGCGCCAGCACCCAAGATCTGTACAGGGTCGGCGCTGAAGCTTTCTCT.

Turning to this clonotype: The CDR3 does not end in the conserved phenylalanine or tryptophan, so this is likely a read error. CDR3 coding DNA: TGCAGTGCTACCACCCCGGGTCGGAGTTCACCCCTCCACATT. It specifies CSATTPGRSSPLHI. V gene TRBV20-1 combines with J gene TRBJ1-6; the D is unclear. Trimming shortened V by 4 bases and J by 9 bases, and 16 bases separated the two germline ends. Germline V gene sequence: CDR1 DFQATT, CDR2 SNEGSKA (reference sequence). The CDR3 loop spans 14 amino acids.

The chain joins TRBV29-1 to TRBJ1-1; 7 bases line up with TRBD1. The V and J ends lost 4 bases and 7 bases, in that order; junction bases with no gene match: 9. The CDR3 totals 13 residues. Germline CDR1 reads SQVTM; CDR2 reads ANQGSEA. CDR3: CSVVKGTASEAFF. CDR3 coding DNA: TGCAGCGTTGTCAAAGGGACAGCCAGTGAAGCTTTCTTT.

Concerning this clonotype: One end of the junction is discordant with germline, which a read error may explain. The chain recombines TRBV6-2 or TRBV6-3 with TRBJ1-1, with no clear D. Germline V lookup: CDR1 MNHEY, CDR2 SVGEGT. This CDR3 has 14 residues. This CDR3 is CASSYSTGNIEAFF. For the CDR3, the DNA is TGTGCCAGCAGTTATTCGACGGGGAACATTGAAGCCTTCTTT.

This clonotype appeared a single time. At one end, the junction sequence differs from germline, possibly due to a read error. CDR3 sequence reads: CSASYPGVEAFF. DNA of the CDR3: TGTAGTGCTAGTTACCCGGGAGTTGAAGCTTTCTTT. The chain joins TRBV20-1 to TRBJ1-1; D is undetermined. Germline CDR1 is DFQATT and CDR2 is SNEGSKA (reference sequence). This CDR3 contains 12 residues.

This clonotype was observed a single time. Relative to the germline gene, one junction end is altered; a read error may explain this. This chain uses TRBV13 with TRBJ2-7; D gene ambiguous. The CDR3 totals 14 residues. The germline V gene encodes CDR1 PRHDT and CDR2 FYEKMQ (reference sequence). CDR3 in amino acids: CAGSLIPTNYDQYF. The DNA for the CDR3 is TGTGCCGGCAGCCTAATACCCACCAACTACGACCAGTACTTC.